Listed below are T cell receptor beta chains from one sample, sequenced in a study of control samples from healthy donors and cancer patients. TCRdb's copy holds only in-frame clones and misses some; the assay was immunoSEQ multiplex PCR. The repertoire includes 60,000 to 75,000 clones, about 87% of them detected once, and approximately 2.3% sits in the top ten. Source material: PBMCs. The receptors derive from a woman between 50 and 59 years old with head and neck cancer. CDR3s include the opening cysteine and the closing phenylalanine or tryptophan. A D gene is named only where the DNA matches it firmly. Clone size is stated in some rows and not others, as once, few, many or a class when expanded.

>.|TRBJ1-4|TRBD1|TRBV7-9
CASSPPTGMEEKLFF
TGTGCCAGCAGCCCCCCGACAGGGATGGAAGAAAAACTGTTTTTT
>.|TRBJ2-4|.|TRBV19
CASRDNLIAKNIQYF
TGTGCCAGTAGGGACAACCTCATAGCCAAAAACATTCAGTACTTC
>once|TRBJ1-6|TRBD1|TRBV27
CATIVRGQGIITDFTDSPLHF
TGTGCCACTATAGTTAGGGGACAGGGGATAATAACAGACTTTACGGATTCACCCCTCCACTTT
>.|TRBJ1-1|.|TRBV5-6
CASSSGLRNTEAFF
TGTGCCAGCAGTTCCGGACTCAGGAACACTGAAGCTTTCTTT
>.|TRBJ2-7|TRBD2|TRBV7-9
CASSLWLAGGSYEQYF
TGTGCCAGCAGCTTATGGCTAGCGGGGGGGTCGTACGAGCAGTACTTC
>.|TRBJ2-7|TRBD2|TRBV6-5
CASSFGLADEQYF
TGTGCCAGCAGTTTCGGACTAGCGGACGAGCAGTACTTC
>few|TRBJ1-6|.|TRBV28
CASSETARLHF
TGTGCCAGCAGCGAGACAGCTCGCCTCCACTTT
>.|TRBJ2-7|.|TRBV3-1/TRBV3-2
CASSQAPVGRRVHEQYF
TGTGCCAGCAGCCAAGCCCCCGTTGGCAGACGGGTCCACGAGCAGTACTTC
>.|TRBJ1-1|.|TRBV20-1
CSASDLTEAFF
TGCAGTGCTAGTGATCTGACTGAAGCTTTCTTT
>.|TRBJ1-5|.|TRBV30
CAWSGAVNQPQHF
TGTGCCTGGAGTGGAGCAGTGAATCAGCCCCAGCATTTT
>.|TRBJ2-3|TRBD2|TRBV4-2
CASKAAGGQDTQYF
TGTGCCAGCAAGGCGGCGGGGGGGCAAGATACGCAGTATTTT
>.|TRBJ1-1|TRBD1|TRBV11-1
CASSTTGGAFF
TGTGCCAGCAGCACGACAGGGGGAGCTTTCTTT
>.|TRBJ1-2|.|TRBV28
CASSTRALANYGYTF
TGTGCCAGCAGCACCCGGGCCCTCGCTAACTATGGCTACACCTTC
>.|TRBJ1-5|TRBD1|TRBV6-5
CASRKGADQPQHF
TGTGCCAGCAGGAAGGGGGCGGATCAGCCCCAGCATTTT
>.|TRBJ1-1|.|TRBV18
CASSPHRWGGQRTEAFF
TGTGCCAGCTCACCACATCGTTGGGGGGGGCAACGCACTGAAGCTTTCTTT
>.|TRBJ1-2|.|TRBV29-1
CSVEQPDYGYTF
TGCAGCGTTGAACAACCCGACTATGGCTACACCTTC
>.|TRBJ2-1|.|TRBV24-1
CATSDPTLNEQFF
TGTGCCACCAGTGACCCGACTCTCAATGAGCAGTTCTTC
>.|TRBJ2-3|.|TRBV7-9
CASSLGRRNSGASTDTQYF
TGTGCCAGCAGCTTAGGTCGAAGGAATTCGGGGGCTAGCACAGATACGCAGTATTTT
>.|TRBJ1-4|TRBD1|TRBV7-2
CASSPDRGRSNEKLFF
TGTGCCAGCAGCCCCGACAGGGGGCGGTCTAATGAAAAACTGTTTTTT
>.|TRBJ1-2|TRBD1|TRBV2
CASTGGSYTF
TGTGCCAGTACAGGGGGGAGCTACACCTTC
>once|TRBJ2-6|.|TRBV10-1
CAIPRRGAHSGANVLTF
TGCGCCATCCCTCGGAGGGGGGCCCACTCTGGGGCCAACGTCCTGACTTTC
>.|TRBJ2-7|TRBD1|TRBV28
CASSAIGTGRYEQYF
TGTGCCAGCAGTGCAATCGGGACAGGGAGATACGAGCAGTACTTC
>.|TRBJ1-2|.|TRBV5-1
CASSLIGAGQNGGYTF
TGCGCCAGCAGCTTGATTGGGGCAGGGCAGAATGGTGGCTACACCTTC
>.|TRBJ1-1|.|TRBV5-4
CASSLGSTDTEAFF
TGTGCCAGCAGCTTGGGCAGTACAGACACTGAAGCTTTCTTT
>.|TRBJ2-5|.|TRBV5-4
CASSFGQQETQYF
TGTGCCAGCAGCTTCGGACAGCAAGAGACCCAGTACTTC
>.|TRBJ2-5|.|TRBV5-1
CASSLDPGVETQYF
TGCGCCAGCAGCTTGGACCCCGGGGTCGAGACCCAGTACTTC
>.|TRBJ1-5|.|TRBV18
CASSPLQGGSQPQHF
TGTGCCAGCTCCCCTCTCCAAGGGGGTTCTCAGCCCCAGCATTTT
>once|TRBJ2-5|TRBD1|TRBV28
CASSLEQGAETQYF
TGTGCCAGCAGTTTAGAACAGGGGGCGGAGACCCAGTACTTC
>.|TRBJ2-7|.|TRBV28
CASSPYSGINEQYF
TGTGCCAGCAGTCCCTACTCAGGGATCAACGAGCAGTACTTC
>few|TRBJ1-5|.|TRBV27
CASSTHRASNQPQHF
TGTGCCAGCAGTACCCACAGGGCTAGCAATCAGCCCCAGCATTTT
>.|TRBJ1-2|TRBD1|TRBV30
CAWSQTGDGGYTF
TGTGCCTGGAGCCAAACAGGGGACGGCGGCTACACCTTC
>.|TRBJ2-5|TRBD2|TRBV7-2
CASGLAGQETQYF
TGTGCCAGCGGTCTAGCGGGGCAGGAGACCCAGTACTTC
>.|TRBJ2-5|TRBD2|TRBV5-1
CASARLAGGWETQYF
TGCGCCAGCGCCAGACTAGCGGGGGGCTGGGAGACCCAGTACTTC
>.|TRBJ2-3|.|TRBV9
CASSVGGYGTDTQYF
TGTGCCAGCAGCGTAGGGGGTTACGGCACAGATACGCAGTATTTT
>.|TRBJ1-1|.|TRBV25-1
CASRRGETEAFF
TGTGCCAGCAGACGGGGGGAGACTGAAGCTTTCTTT
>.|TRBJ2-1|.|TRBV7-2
CASSLIAASLVDSYNEQFF
TGTGCCAGCAGCTTAATAGCCGCCTCTTTGGTGGATTCCTACAATGAGCAGTTCTTC
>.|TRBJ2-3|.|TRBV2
CASSVFGGLDTQYF
TGTGCCAGCAGTGTCTTTGGAGGCTTAGATACGCAGTATTTT
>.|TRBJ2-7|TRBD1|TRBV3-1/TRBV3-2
CASSQGDSLDYEQYF
TGTGCCAGCAGCCAAGGGGACAGTTTAGACTACGAGCAGTACTTC
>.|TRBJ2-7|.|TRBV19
CASSKGDHYEQYF
TGTGCCAGTAGTAAGGGGGACCACTACGAGCAGTACTTC
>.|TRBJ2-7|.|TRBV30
CAWKQGTYEQYF
TGTGCCTGGAAACAGGGAACCTACGAGCAGTACTTC
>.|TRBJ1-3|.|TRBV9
CASSVATGDSTVSGNTIYF
TGTGCCAGCAGCGTAGCTACCGGGGATTCCACGGTCTCTGGAAACACCATATATTTT
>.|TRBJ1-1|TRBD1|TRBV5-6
CASSLTGSDRLNTEAFF
TGTGCCAGCAGCTTGACCGGCTCGGACAGGTTGAACACTGAAGCTTTCTTT
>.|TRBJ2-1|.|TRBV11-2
CASSLARGYNEQFF
TGTGCCAGCAGCTTAGCCCGGGGGTACAATGAGCAGTTCTTC
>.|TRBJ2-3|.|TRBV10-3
CAISEGVGTTDTQYF
TGTGCCATCAGTGAGGGCGTAGGCACCACAGATACGCAGTATTTT
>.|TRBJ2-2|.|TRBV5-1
CASSLPTQAAGELFF
TGCGCCAGCAGCTTGCCTACACAAGCTGCCGGGGAGCTGTTTTTT